Described below is a single T cell receptor beta chain sequence and its context. In the original workflow: Reference gene primers were amplified, and this amplification served to estimate nucleated cell counts. The data were produced by immunoSEQ multiplex PCR, yet TCRdb's version contains in-frame clones alone and is incomplete. V, J and clone size are those of that table, while D and trimming were read from the DNA. The profile shows fewer than 450,000 clones, 75% to 90% of them singletons. The data are from a study of blood T cell repertoires in COVID-19. Study-level information: PBMCs, B-cell-depleted T cells, or T cells were the source of the cDNA or gDNA that made up the material.

The germline V gene has CDR1 SGHVS and CDR2 FNYEAQ. V lost 3 bases and J lost 7; bases outside the gene matches: 8. The CDR3 length is 16 residues. This chain links TRBV7-6 with TRBJ2-2; 10 bases match TRBD2. This sequence originates from a woman aged 45-59 years with COVID-19, enrolled during active disease. Material for sequencing was peripheral blood. The CDR3 DNA sequence: TGTGCCAGCAGCTTTTCTTCTAGCGGGAGCCACGGGGAGCTGTTTTTT. This translates into CASSFSSSGSHGELFF.